This is a list of T cell receptor beta chains from one sample in a study of brain T cells in children with intractable seizures. The assay was immunoSEQ multiplex PCR, and TCRdb's table has in-frame clones only and misses some. This sample has some 2,500 clones, with roughly four fifths found just once. The source material was resected brain tissue, sampled at surgery. These receptors were collected from a boy under three years old with hemimegalencephaly and intractable seizures. CDR3s include the opening cysteine and the closing phenylalanine or tryptophan.

CDR3aa: CASSTQGLGGYTF; v_gene: TRBV7-2
CDR3aa: CASTTWAGGAEGYTF; v_gene: TRBV6-5
CDR3aa: CASSLMTGGADTQYF; v_gene: TRBV7-3
CDR3aa: CASRLPSFPLGSGATYEQYF; v_gene: TRBV12-2
CDR3aa: CSVEGLARRYNEQFF; v_gene: TRBV29-1
CDR3aa: CASSLGGGTQQYF; v_gene: TRBV19
CDR3aa: CASSFHTEAFF; v_gene: TRBV12-3/TRBV12-4
CDR3aa: CASSPGRYEQYF; v_gene: TRBV18
CDR3aa: CASSLRPGGEKTQYF; v_gene: TRBV5-1
CDR3aa: CASSSRPGSTYEQYF; v_gene: TRBV9
CDR3aa: CASKHRGTEAFF; v_gene: TRBV6-5
CDR3aa: CASSYSGTGVGYTF; v_gene: TRBV27
CDR3aa: CASSQDQSGANVLTF; v_gene: TRBV3-1/TRBV3-2
CDR3aa: CAISQAGDYEQYF; v_gene: TRBV10-3
CDR3aa: CASSSIPPALMNTEAFF; v_gene: TRBV7-3
CDR3aa: CASSARSGTGSYEQYF; v_gene: TRBV7-2
CDR3aa: CASSLASRGEKLFF; v_gene: TRBV7-9
CDR3aa: CASSQSSGSDTQYF; v_gene: TRBV5-1
CDR3aa: CASSPFIGNEKLFF; v_gene: TRBV5-8
CDR3aa: CSVGQSYEQYF; v_gene: TRBV29-1
CDR3aa: CASRTSGGLADTGELFF; v_gene: TRBV9
CDR3aa: CASSLDRAYEQYF; v_gene: TRBV27
CDR3aa: CASSLWLGTQYF; v_gene: TRBV12-3/TRBV12-4
CDR3aa: CASRIKRLAGTYEQYF; v_gene: TRBV2
CDR3aa: CASTAGIYGYTF; v_gene: TRBV19
CDR3aa: CASSPRLAEGYEQYF; v_gene: TRBV4-3
CDR3aa: CATIPFLSSYNEQFF; v_gene: TRBV27
CDR3aa: CASSSPGTVNTEAFF; v_gene: TRBV11-3
CDR3aa: CASSIPTGGTETQYF; v_gene: TRBV19
CDR3aa: CASSYPTGSEQYF; v_gene: TRBV6-2/TRBV6-3
CDR3aa: CASSLDSLFYGYTF; v_gene: TRBV5-4
CDR3aa: CASSNRALEIADEQFF; v_gene: TRBV4-1
CDR3aa: CSAVQYAYGYTF; v_gene: TRBV29-1
CDR3aa: CASRDTGKPFF; v_gene: TRBV28
CDR3aa: CASSPTDFYGYTF; v_gene: TRBV6-5
CDR3aa: CASSLGHNYGYTF; v_gene: TRBV27
CDR3aa: CASSYAGDGDEQFF; v_gene: TRBV6-5
CDR3aa: CASSEKYGYTF; v_gene: TRBV19
CDR3aa: CASSYPNGAYGYTF; v_gene: TRBV28
CDR3aa: CASSPQGILMNTEAFF; v_gene: TRBV18
CDR3aa: CASSPRGGSSYEQYF; v_gene: TRBV7-9
CDR3aa: CASSLEVANYNEQFF; v_gene: TRBV7-2
CDR3aa: CASSELGQASYEQYF; v_gene: TRBV10-2
CDR3aa: CASKELAGYNEQFF; v_gene: TRBV27
CDR3aa: CASSVRGIRTEAFF; v_gene: TRBV2
CDR3aa: CASSYSPGRAYEQYF; v_gene: TRBV6-2/TRBV6-3
CDR3aa: CSAPKSDTQYF; v_gene: TRBV20-1
CDR3aa: CASSLATSGSYEQYF; v_gene: TRBV7-2
CDR3aa: CASRAPGGAGEQFF; v_gene: TRBV27
CDR3aa: CASSRQGVSEKLFF; v_gene: TRBV28
CDR3aa: CASSYGGPDTQYF; v_gene: TRBV6-5
CDR3aa: CASRVTGDTGELFF; v_gene: TRBV27
CDR3aa: CASSARLAGVGAETQYF; v_gene: TRBV19